The 15 T cell receptor beta chains listed next were all sequenced from one sample in a study of shared clonotypes between healthy human individuals. Method: immunoSEQ multiplex PCR; TCRdb's copy keeps in-frame clones and lacks some. The sample holds about 2 million clones, over 85% seen once. The sequenced material came from naive CD4+ T cells sorted from blood. Subset defined: CD45RA+ positively selected. These receptors came from a young man in good health.

In its sample, this clone was seen once. The V gene is TRBV5-1, the J gene TRBJ2-1; TRBD2 agrees at 7 bases. Germline CDR1 is SGHRS and CDR2 is YFSETQ. V shed 0 bases, J shed 6 bases, and the junction held 6 bases outside the gene matches. The CDR3 loop spans 15 amino acids. The DNA for the CDR3 is TGCGCCAGCAGCTTGGAAGGCGGGAGATCCAATGAGCAGTTCTTC. It translates to CASSLEGGRSNEQFF.

Remarks on this clone: Within the sample, other DNA sequences also encode this same CDR3. The chain employs TRBV5-1 and TRBJ2-1, with 8 bases identical to TRBD1. The germline gives CDR1 SGHRS, CDR2 YFSETQ. Germline trimming cut 4 bases from V and 6 bases from J; bases unmatched to any gene: 3. CDR3 length: 13 amino acids. The CDR3 DNA is TGCGCCAGCAGCCGTACAGGGGGCAATGAGCAGTTCTTC. This gives the protein CASSRTGGNEQFF.

The rearrangement links TRBV10-3 to TRBJ2-2; weak D call: TRBD1 (6 bases). The length of the CDR3 is 14 residues. Germline values: CDR1 ENHRY, CDR2 SYGVKD. Between the trimmed V and J ends, which lost 6 bases and 2 bases, there was a span of 10 bases. In DNA, the CDR3 is TGTGCCATCAGGGACAGCCTAAACACCGGGGAGCTGTTTTTT. As protein: CAIRDSLNTGELFF.

The chain couples TRBV9 to TRBJ1-1; D is ambiguous. Germline CDR1 is SGDLS and CDR2 is YYNGEE. This CDR3 comprises 14 residues. Trimming took off 0 bases at V and 1 base at J, with 7 bases between the two ends. The CDR3 DNA follows: TGTGCCAGCAGCGTAGCTGCGGGGAACACTGAAGCTTTCTTT. This sequence encodes CASSVAAGNTEAFF.

This rearrangement joins TRBV10-3 to TRBJ2-3, with 7 nucleotides matching TRBD1. The V gene end was trimmed by 5 bases and the J gene end by 5 bases; junction bases not matched to a gene: 13. The CDR3 runs 16 residues. Germline V gene sequence: CDR1 ENHRY, CDR2 SYGVKD. The CDR3 region is CAISREPGQSGDTQYF. CDR3 DNA: TGTGCCATCAGTCGTGAACCGGGACAGTCAGGAGATACGCAGTATTTT.

The rearrangement uses TRBV10-3 and TRBJ2-3; TRBD1 aligns across 8 bases. This CDR3 contains 14 residues. The V gene end was trimmed by 8 bases and the J gene end by 1 base; junction bases not matched to a gene: 5. Germline V gene lookup returns CDR1 ENHRY and CDR2 SYGVKD. Here the CDR3 reads CAILPGQGTDTQYF. The CDR3 DNA reads as TGTGCCATCCTGCCGGGACAGGGCACAGATACGCAGTATTTT.

This chain connects TRBV6-5 to TRBJ1-2; weak D call: TRBD1 (5 bases). Germline V lookup: CDR1 MNHEY, CDR2 SVGAGI. Deletions cut 2 bases from V and 7 bases from J, with 14 bases between. This CDR3 is built from 14 residues. CDR3 in DNA: TGTGCCAGCAGTTACAGGGGACGGGCGTCTGGCTACACCTTC. Protein sequence: CASSYRGRASGYTF.

The V and J genes are TRBV4-3 and TRBJ1-5; no clear D gene. CDR1 is LGHNA and CDR2 is YSLEER in the germline V gene. The V end lost 1 base, the J end lost 7 bases, and 14 bases lay between the germline ends. This CDR3 contains 15 residues. The CDR3 region has the DNA TGCGCCAGCAGCCAAGGGCTGTCGGGGATGCAGCCCCAGCATTTT. Residues: CASSQGLSGMQPQHF.

The chain couples TRBV6-1 to TRBJ2-7; no firm D call. CDR1 is MNHNS and CDR2 is SASEGT in the germline V gene. There are 14 residues in the CDR3. The V gene lost 1 base and the J gene lost 2 bases, with 9 bases spanning the gap. CDR3 amino acids: CASSEVNQPYEQYF. In DNA, the CDR3 is TGTGCCAGCAGTGAAGTAAACCAACCCTACGAGCAGTACTTC.

The rearrangement uses TRBV10-1 and TRBJ2-5; D is perhaps TRBD2 (5 bases). Germline CDR1 WNHNN, CDR2 SYGVQD (reference sequence). Trimming cost V 0 bases and J 5 bases, with 16 bases left between them. The CDR3 totals 16 residues. The CDR3, as DNA: TGCGCCAGCAGTGAGTCGAAGACTATCAAGTCGGAGACCCAGTACTTC. Its translation is CASSESKTIKSETQYF.

The chain couples TRBV5-1 to TRBJ2-7, with 16 bases matching TRBD2. This CDR3 region has 16 residues. J gave up 7 bases and V 3 bases, and 7 bases lay outside the gene matches. Per germline, CDR1 SGHRS and CDR2 YFSETQ. The CDR3 is CASSSSGLAGGREQYF. The CDR3 DNA sequence: TGCGCCAGCAGCTCGTCGGGACTAGCGGGAGGGAGGGAGCAGTACTTC.

In this sample, this clone turned up once. The conserved phenylalanine or tryptophan is not found at the CDR3 terminus, so this likely reflects a read error. Because the CDR3's place on the DNA is in doubt, the DNA is left out and the CDR3 is given as listed by TCRdb. The rearrangement joins TRBV10-2 to TRBJ1-1; the listed D gene, TRBD1, was not tested against the DNA. Looked up from germline, CDR1 is WSHSY and CDR2 is SAAADI. The CDR3 spans 13 amino acids, including both terminal residues. CDR3 sequence reads: CASSNPGTELHSR.

The chain uses TRBV2 and TRBJ1-1; no firm D call. CDR3 length: 13 amino acids. Germline lookup yields CDR1 SNHLY and CDR2 FYNNEI. Trimming shortened V by 7 bases and J by 5 bases, and 14 bases separated the two germline ends. CDR3 in amino acids: CASIPPTRTEAFF. The CDR3 nucleotides are TGTGCCAGCATTCCCCCGACGAGAACTGAAGCTTTCTTT.

In regard to this clone: One junction end disagrees with the germline gene, perhaps due to a read error. The V and J genes are TRBV18 and TRBJ1-3; D is unclear. The CDR3 covers 15 residues. Germline-derived CDR1 and CDR2 are KGHSH and LQKENI. In DNA, the CDR3 is TGTGCCAGCTCACCACCGGCCAACTCTGGAGACACCATATATTTT. This codes for CASSPPANSGDTIYF.

The CDR3 region has the DNA TGTGCCAGCAGCTTAATAGCGGGGGCCCAAGAGACCCAGTACTTC. It yields the protein CASSLIAGAQETQYF. The chain couples TRBV11-2 to TRBJ2-5; 9 nucleotides match TRBD2. Per germline, CDR1 SGHAT and CDR2 FQNNGV. The V segment lost 2 bases and the J segment 1 base; nucleotides outside the gene matches: 2. The CDR3 covers 15 residues.